The clone carrying this T cell receptor beta chain was seen at least ten times. Its antigen is unknown. The CDR3 end lies 3 residues beyond the end of the read and is filled in from the germline J gene. These data come from a study of T cell clonality in common variable immunodeficiency. V was cut by 1 base and J by 6 bases, with 12 bases left in between. CDR1 and CDR2 from the germline V gene are LNHDA and SQIVND (reference sequence). The CDR3 consists of 14 residues. Equal genomic DNA amounts from CVID and control samples were sequenced. Clones were read by immunoSEQ multiplex PCR, and TCRdb kept only the in-frame ones, dropping some. The data show about 33,000 clones, none appearing only once, with about 6.1% held by the ten largest. Overall study findings and caveats: Common variable immunodeficiency TCR beta sequences reportedly had fewer deletions and N-nucleotide insertions.

Specimen: peripheral blood mononuclear cells. This chain joins TRBV19 and TRBJ1-2; D is perhaps TRBD1 (5 bases). This sequence was found in a human donor with common variable immunodeficiency. Partial CDR3 DNA: TGTGCCAGTAGTATAGCTCATTCAGGGAATGGC. Residues: CASSIAHSGNG. The full CDR3 sequence reads CASSIAHSGNGYTF.